The source of this T cell receptor beta chain is a study of shared clonotypes between healthy human individuals. In the study overall: Researchers assigned three CD4 naive, three CD4 memory, two CD8 naive and one CD8 memory plate to each donor.

Naive CD8 cells lacked CD45RO and underwent positive selection for CCR7, leaving out terminally differentiated effector memory CD45RA+ cells. Every donor was a Caucasian adult from Nashville, Tennessee. Some 30,000 T cell genomes (around 200 ng DNA) went into each sorted-subset replicate. The data were produced by immunoSEQ multiplex PCR, yet TCRdb's version contains in-frame clones alone and is incomplete. The data show about 2.1 million clones, with around 93% seen just once and around 1.7% held by the top ten. Germline CDR1 SGHRS, CDR2 YFSETQ. The CDR3 loop spans 15 amino acids. Trimming cost V 0 bases and J 3 bases, with 13 bases left between them. Study-wide results and limits: The sole specimen, blood, was sampled, and tissue repertoires likely differ.

To note about this clone: Its antigen is unknown.

The V call is TRBV5-1, the J call TRBJ2-7; no firm D call. Material: naive CD8+ T cells from PBMCs. The origin of this receptor is a man younger than 35 in good health. Some clones in this sample may be carry-over from other donors' samples. CDR3 bases: TGCGCCAGCAGCTTGGAGTTGGGGTCGCGCTACGAGCAGTACTTC. This sequence encodes CASSLELGSRYEQYF.